These T cell receptor beta chains were read from a single sample in a study of beta chain features in type 1 diabetes. Method: immunoSEQ multiplex PCR; TCRdb's copy keeps in-frame clones and lacks some. The top ten hold approximately 0.68% of the sample, which has 110,000 to 150,000 clones, about 8.7% seen once. Source material: central memory CD4+ T cells from blood. The receptors shown here come from a man younger than 30 in good health. The CDR3 runs from the conserved cysteine through the conserved F or W. The D gene is left open where the match is weak. Clone size is given for some rows only: seen once, a few or many times, or a class if the clone is expanded.

len,d_gene,j_gene,v_gene,abundance,CDR3aa,CDR3nt
15,NA,TRBJ2-1,TRBV7-9,many,CASSLDRASDNEQFF,TGTGCCAGCAGCTTAGACAGGGCTTCGGACAATGAGCAGTTCTTC
13,NA,TRBJ2-7,TRBV7-9,few,CASSSRFSYEQYF,TGTGCCAGCAGCTCCAGGTTTTCCTACGAGCAGTACTTC
13,NA,TRBJ1-2,TRBV11-2,NA,CASSLEVPEGATF,TGTGCCAGCAGCTTAGAAGTACCCGAGGGAGCAACCTTC
13,TRBD2,TRBJ2-5,TRBV7-9,NA,CASSSQGGETQYF,TGTGCCAGCAGCTCCCAGGGAGGGGAGACCCAGTACTTC
13,TRBD1,TRBJ2-3,TRBV7-3,NA,CASSLRRGDTQYF,TGTGCCAGCAGCTTACGCAGGGGGGATACGCAGTATTTT
16,TRBD1,TRBJ2-7,TRBV4-1,NA,CASSQGGFRTGYEQYF,TGCGCCAGCAGCCAAGGAGGGTTCAGGACAGGCTACGAGCAGTACTTC
15,TRBD1,TRBJ1-6,TRBV25-1,few,CASSPDRGYNSPLHF,TGTGCCAGCAGCCCCGACAGGGGGTATAATTCACCCCTCCACTTT
17,TRBD2,TRBJ2-1,TRBV4-1,NA,CASSQDRASGDYNEQFF,TGCGCCAGCAGCCAAGATAGGGCTAGCGGGGACTACAATGAGCAGTTCTTC
16,NA,TRBJ2-4,TRBV11-2,few,CASSLDHGASKNIQYF,TGTGCCAGCAGCTTAGATCATGGAGCCTCCAAAAACATTCAGTACTTC
14,TRBD1,TRBJ1-5,TRBV28,many,CASSPGTANQPQHF,TGTGCCAGCAGTCCTGGGACAGCCAATCAGCCCCAGCATTTT
15,NA,TRBJ2-1,TRBV11-2,many,CASSHGDAGRNEQFF,TGTGCCAGCAGCCACGGAGATGCGGGGCGTAATGAGCAGTTCTTC
15,TRBD1,TRBJ1-5,TRBV5-1,NA,CASSQGQGSNQPQHF,TGCGCCAGCAGCCAAGGACAGGGTAGCAATCAGCCCCAGCATTTT
15,TRBD2,TRBJ2-1,TRBV2,NA,CASCLAGGTYNEQFF,TGTGCCAGCTGTCTAGCGGGGGGAACGTACAATGAGCAGTTCTTC
16,TRBD1,TRBJ2-7,TRBV7-9,many,CASTVLMTGGIGEQYF,TGTGCCAGCACCGTTTTGATGACAGGGGGCATCGGCGAGCAGTACTTC
15,TRBD2,TRBJ2-3,TRBV6-5,few,CASSWRTSGVGTQYF,TGTGCCAGCAGTTGGAGGACTAGCGGGGTGGGTACGCAGTATTTT
11,NA,TRBJ1-1,TRBV30,few,CAWTQGFVAFF,TGTGCCTGGACACAGGGTTTTGTAGCTTTCTTT
12,NA,TRBJ1-5,TRBV6-5,few,CASSYSGGPQHF,TGTGCCAGCAGTTACTCAGGCGGTCCCCAGCATTTT
15,NA,TRBJ1-4,TRBV6-1,NA,CASSDRAGLGEKLFF,TGTGCCAGCAGTGATAGGGCAGGGTTGGGGGAAAAACTGTTTTTT
14,NA,TRBJ1-5,TRBV10-3,few,CAITGGDSNQPQHF,TGTGCCATCACGGGGGGGGATAGCAATCAGCCCCAGCATTTT
15,NA,TRBJ1-3,TRBV9,few,CASSPHAAGGNTIYF,TGTGCCAGCAGCCCCCACGCGGCGGGTGGAAACACCATATATTTT
15,TRBD1,TRBJ2-2,TRBV2,few,CASTGTGRRTGELFF,TGTGCCAGCACCGGGACAGGGAGGAGAACCGGGGAGCTGTTTTTT
14,NA,TRBJ2-2,TRBV19,few,CASSPGANTGELFF,TGTGCCAGTAGCCCGGGAGCGAACACCGGGGAGCTGTTTTTT
16,NA,TRBJ2-4,TRBV5-1,NA,CASQLVPWTDGNIQYF,TGCGCCAGCCAATTGGTACCCTGGACAGATGGGAACATTCAGTACTTC
14,NA,TRBJ1-6,TRBV25-1,few,CASSELREGSPLHF,TGTGCCAGCAGTGAGCTCAGGGAAGGATCACCCCTCCACTTT
15,NA,TRBJ2-7,TRBV11-2,NA,CASSLRAGINYEQYF,TGTGCCAGCAGCTTAAGAGCAGGGATAAATTACGAGCAGTACTTC
14,NA,TRBJ2-7,TRBV6-6,many,CASSPRLGGYEQYF,TGTGCCAGCAGTCCAAGATTAGGGGGCTACGAGCAGTACTTC
13,TRBD1,TRBJ1-2,TRBV2,NA,CASKRQGVYGYTF,TGTGCCAGCAAGCGGCAGGGGGTCTATGGCTACACCTTC
15,NA,TRBJ1-5,TRBV4-3,NA,CASSQDEGSNQPQHF,TGCGCCAGCAGCCAAGATGAGGGTAGCAATCAGCCCCAGCATTTT